Listed here are 27 T cell receptor beta chains from one sample, sequenced in a study of regulatory T cells in long-lasting Graves disease. The time point: newly diagnosed GD, antithyroid drugs for less than 3 months. Isolated PBMC RNA provided the starting material for the TCR library. To make TCR beta libraries, researchers used iRepertoire HTBI primers and Arm-PCR of CDR3 regions. TCRdb fed the multiplex PCR reads into MiXCR, producing one record per CDR3 protein. The data hold approximately 400,000 distinct CDR3 sequences, with about 15% observed a single time. The data also belong to a second study, concerning T cells in Graves' hyperthyroidism and ophthalmopathy.

The sequences come from peripheral blood mononuclear cells (PBMCs), collected at new diagnosis, from a patient treated with antithyroid drugs. These receptors originate from a woman aged 40-49 years with Graves disease.

This clonotype was counted only a few times. The CDR3 loop is CASRRGTGGSDTQYF. Written as DNA, the CDR3 is TGTGCCAGCAGGAGGGGGACAGGGGGATCAGATACGCAGTATTTT. This chain joins TRBV2 and TRBJ2-3; 11 nucleotides line up with TRBD1. The germline V gene encodes CDR1 SNHLY and CDR2 FYNNEI. CDR3 length: 15 amino acids. V was pared by 6 bases and J by 4 bases, with 6 bases of the junction left unmatched.

This clonotype was counted at least ten times. The chain recombines TRBV13 with TRBJ2-1; 10 nucleotides align to TRBD2. This CDR3 region has 15 residues. V shed 4 bases, J shed 9 bases, and the junction held 9 bases outside the gene matches. Per the germline V gene, CDR1 is PRHDT and CDR2 is FYEKMQ (reference sequence). The CDR3 loop is CASSYPSGREPEQFF. CDR3 in DNA: TGTGCCAGCAGCTACCCCAGCGGGAGGGAACCTGAGCAGTTCTTC.

With regard to this clonotype: With a much larger clone just one base away, this may be a read error. Here the CDR3 reads CASSPIGPDTQYF. The CDR3 coding sequence is TGTGCCAGCTCACCAATAGGGCCAGATACGCAGTATTTT. The chain is built from TRBV18 and TRBJ2-3; D not resolved. With 2 bases removed from V and 4 bases from J, the gap between germline ends came to 7 bases. In germline, CDR1 is KGHSH, CDR2 LQKENI. The CDR3 is made up of 13 amino acids.

This clonotype came up many times. The chain is built from TRBV28 and TRBJ1-1; D is unresolved. Germline CDR1 and CDR2: MDHEN and SYDVKM. The CDR3 covers 14 residues. Trimming removed 6 bases from V and 0 bases from J, with 11 bases in between. The DNA of the CDR3 is TGTGCCAGCAGCCTCGGCAGCTTGAACACTGAAGCTTTCTTT. Translated, it gives CASSLGSLNTEAFF.

This clonotype was counted a few times. The V call is TRBV27, the J call TRBJ2-2; TRBD2 matches 7 bases. Germline V CDR1 and CDR2: MNHEY, SMNVEV (reference sequence). J was trimmed by 4 bases and V by 2 bases; bases with no gene match: 7. The CDR3 is made up of 16 amino acids. The CDR3 reads CASSLTREAPTGELFF. The CDR3 DNA reads as TGTGCCAGCAGTTTAACTCGGGAGGCCCCCACCGGGGAGCTGTTTTTT.

This clonotype was counted at least ten times. V and J are TRBV28 and TRBJ2-1; D is unresolved. In germline, CDR1 is MDHEN, CDR2 SYDVKM. The CDR3 covers 17 residues. V was clipped by 5 bases and J by 6 bases, with 23 bases between them. CDR3 DNA sequence: TGTGCCAGCAGTCCGACTCGCGGCCTAGTCTTTGTCAATGAGCAGTTCTTC. The encoded protein is CASSPTRGLVFVNEQFF.

This clonotype was seen ten or more times. The chain couples TRBV28 to TRBJ1-2; D not certain. The germline V gene has CDR1 MDHEN and CDR2 SYDVKM. This CDR3 region has 14 residues. The V gene lost 3 bases and the J gene lost 6 bases, with 14 bases spanning the gap. The CDR3 DNA is TGTGCCAGCAGTTTTCGCAGGTTGGTTGATGGCTACACCTTC. Translating it yields CASSFRRLVDGYTF.

Ten or more counts support this clonotype. The rearrangement links TRBV27 to TRBJ2-7; D might be TRBD2 (6 bases). The CDR3 sequence is 15 residues long. Between the trimmed V and J ends, which lost 5 bases and 3 bases, there was a span of 17 bases. The V gene's germline CDR1 is MNHEY and CDR2 SMNVEV (reference sequence). The CDR3 region is CASSPLSGEGYEQYF. The CDR3 DNA follows: TGTGCCAGCAGTCCCCTTTCGGGAGAGGGCTACGAGCAGTACTTC.

This clonotype turned up a few times. The V call is TRBV11-3, the J call TRBJ2-3; D unclear. The CDR3 length is 14 residues. Germline CDR1 is SGHNT and CDR2 is YENEEA. Trimming cost V 7 bases and J 4 bases, with 15 bases left between them. The DNA of the CDR3 is TGTGCCAGCACCCTTACGCGGTCCGCAGATACGCAGTATTTT. This codes for CASTLTRSADTQYF.

This clonotype was observed many times. The rearrangement joins TRBV30 to TRBJ2-1; the D gene is possibly TRBD2 (6 bases). Germline V gene sequence: CDR1 GTSNPN, CDR2 SVGIG (reference sequence). V lost 5 bases and J lost 4, with 15 bases in between. The CDR3 is made up of 14 amino acids. The chain's CDR3 is CAWGSGTGYNEQFF. DNA of the CDR3: TGTGCCTGGGGATCCGGGACTGGTTACAATGAGCAGTTCTTC.

J is TRBJ1-2 and V is TRBV12-3 or TRBV12-4; D uncertain. This CDR3 contains 11 residues. The ends were cut back, 2 bases at V and 6 bases at J, with 4 bases in the middle. The CDR3 DNA sequence: TGTGCCAGCAGTTTACGTAATGGCTACACCTTC. Its translation: CASSLRNGYTF.

J is TRBJ1-5 and V is TRBV28; D ambiguous. The CDR3 covers 13 residues. The V gene lost 6 bases and the J gene lost 4 bases, with 10 bases spanning the gap. CDR1 and CDR2 from the germline V gene are MDHEN and SYDVKM. This CDR3 reads CASSRLGNQPQHF. The CDR3 DNA is TGTGCCAGCAGCAGATTGGGAAATCAGCCCCAGCATTTT.

On this clonotype: Possible read error: a much larger clone is one base away. Given the absence of the conserved phenylalanine or tryptophan at the CDR3 end, a read error is likely. The chain carries TRBV12-3 or TRBV12-4 and TRBJ2-5; the D is unclear. This CDR3 comprises 14 residues. V was pared by 0 bases and J by 2 bases, with 7 bases between. The chain's CDR3 is CASSLAGRQETQYL. The DNA for the CDR3 is TGTGCCAGCAGTTTAGCAGGACGACAAGAGACCCAGTACCTC.

The V call is TRBV5-4, the J call TRBJ2-1; 11 nucleotides agree with TRBD2. CDR1 is SGHNT, CDR2 YYREEE, per germline (reference sequence). CDR3 length: 16 residues. V was pared by 2 bases and J by 2 bases, with 3 bases of the junction left unmatched. Here the CDR3 reads CASSFGTSGTYNEQFF. CDR3 nucleotide sequence: TGTGCCAGCAGCTTTGGGACTAGCGGAACCTACAATGAGCAGTTCTTC. Full variable domain (rest looked up from reference TRBV5-4 and TRBJ2-1): ETGVTQSPTHLIKTRGQQVTLRCSSQSGHNTVSWYQQALGQGPQFIFQYYREEENGRGNFPPRFSGLQFPNYSSELNVNALELDDSALYLCASSFGTSGTYNEQFFGPGTRLTVL.

The CDR3 nucleotides are TGTGCCACCAGTTCTGCAAGCCTAGCGGGAGACACAGATACGCAGTATTTT. This codes for CATSSASLAGDTDTQYF. V is TRBV24-1 and J is TRBJ2-3, with TRBD2 identical over 10 bases. V shed 6 bases, J shed 2 bases, and the junction held 10 bases outside the gene matches. The CDR3 has 17 residues. Germline lookup yields CDR1 KGHDR and CDR2 SFDVKD.

In this sample, this clonotype turned up a few times. The V and J genes are TRBV20-1 and TRBJ1-5; TRBD1 agrees at 8 bases. Germline CDR1 DFQATT, CDR2 SNEGSKA (reference sequence). The CDR3 loop spans 18 amino acids. The V gene end was trimmed by 3 bases and the J gene end by 2 bases; junction bases not matched to a gene: 15. The chain's CDR3 is CSASPLIGTGSGNQPQHF. CDR3 sequence (DNA): TGCAGTGCTAGCCCATTGATCGGGACAGGTTCAGGCAATCAGCCCCAGCATTTT.

This clonotype appeared many times. This chain uses TRBV13 with TRBJ2-5, with TRBD2 matching 9 bases. V dropped 3 bases and J dropped 13; count of bases not matched to a gene: 15. Germline V gene data show CDR1 as PRHDT and CDR2 as FYEKMQ (reference sequence). This CDR3 comprises 15 residues. In DNA form, the CDR3 reads TGTGCCAGCAGCTTGGGTGGACTAGCGTCAACCGAGGGGTACTTC. Translating it yields CASSLGGLASTEGYF.

This clonotype has ten or more counts. The gene calls are TRBV20-1 and TRBJ1-5; 10 bases are a match to TRBD1. Germline V gene sequence: CDR1 DFQATT, CDR2 SNEGSKA (reference sequence). CDR3 length: 15 amino acids. Unmatched junction bases numbered 6, after V lost 5 bases and J lost 2 bases. DNA of the CDR3: TGCAGTGCTGAAAACGGGACAGGGGGCAATCAGCCCCAGCATTTT. This codes for CSAENGTGGNQPQHF.

A note on this clonotype: This may stem from a read error, because a much larger clone lies one nucleotide away. CDR3 loop: CASGRQGREQPQYF. DNA of the CDR3: TGTGCCAGCGGAAGACAGGGGAGGGAGCAGCCCCAGTATTTT. This rearrangement joins TRBV12-3 or TRBV12-4 to TRBJ1-5, with D possibly being TRBD1 (8 bases). Judging by the DNA end, TRBJ2-3 fits better; the J call may be wrong. This CDR3 comprises 14 residues.

V gene TRBV20-1 combines with J gene TRBJ1-6; D not certain. Germline values: CDR1 DFQATT, CDR2 SNEGSKA (reference sequence). This CDR3 contains 18 residues. V was clipped by 6 bases and J by 0 bases, with 21 bases between them. The CDR3 loop is CSAPVVSQPSSYNSPLHF. The CDR3 nucleotides are TGCAGTGCCCCAGTTGTCAGCCAGCCGAGCTCCTATAATTCACCCCTCCACTTT.

There are many counts of this clonotype. The chain uses TRBV7-2 and TRBJ2-1, with 7 bases that match TRBD2. Per germline, CDR1 SGHTA and CDR2 FQGNSA. V lost 4 bases and J lost 0; bases outside the gene matches: 6. The CDR3 runs to 16 residues. Here the CDR3 reads CASSSSRTSSYNEQFF. CDR3 DNA: TGTGCCAGCAGCTCAAGCCGGACTAGCTCCTACAATGAGCAGTTCTTC.

This clonotype was counted between two and nine times. The V call is TRBV30, the J call TRBJ2-7, with unresolved D. The CDR3 loop spans 13 amino acids. Germline V gene lookup returns CDR1 GTSNPN and CDR2 SVGIG (reference sequence). Trimming shortened V by 0 bases and J by 2 bases, and 8 bases separated the two germline ends. In DNA form, the CDR3 reads TGTGCCTGGAGTGTGGGCGGTCCCTACGAGCAGTACTTC. Amino acid sequence: CAWSVGGPYEQYF.

This clonotype was detected many times. The J gene is TRBJ2-1, the V gene TRBV18, with 10 bases fitting TRBD2. Germline V gene sequence: CDR1 KGHSH, CDR2 LQKENI. CDR3 length equals 16 residues. Trimming took 1 base from V and 5 from J; bases not matched to a gene: 5. CDR3 nucleotide sequence: TGTGCCAGCTCACCACGACGACTAGCGGGCCACAATGAGCAGTTCTTC. Amino acids: CASSPRRLAGHNEQFF.

J is TRBJ1-1 and V is TRBV2; D gene uncertain. Germline values: CDR1 SNHLY, CDR2 FYNNEI. The V gene lost 4 bases and the J gene lost 6 bases, with 9 bases spanning the gap. This CDR3 spans 12 amino acids. CDR3 in amino acids: CASSGRISEAFF. CDR3 nucleotides: TGTGCCAGCAGTGGAAGGATATCTGAAGCTTTCTTT.

This clonotype was observed a handful of times. This sequence joins TRBV5-1 and TRBJ2-7, with TRBD2 identical over 8 bases. Germline-derived CDR1 and CDR2 are SGHRS and YFSETQ. The CDR3 length is 13 residues. With V trimmed by 5 bases and J by 4 bases, 5 bases remained unmatched. The CDR3: CASSVTSGYEQYF. CDR3 nucleotide sequence: TGCGCCAGCAGTGTTACTAGCGGATACGAGCAGTACTTC.

This clonotype was seen only a few times. The chain employs TRBV6-1 and TRBJ2-3; D may be TRBD2 (6 bases). Trimming removed 5 bases at V and 2 bases at J, with 20 bases between. Germline CDR1 reads MNHNS; CDR2 reads SASEGT. The CDR3 runs to 17 residues. The CDR3 reads CASSRAEGSGDTDTQYF. The CDR3 region has the DNA TGTGCCAGCAGTAGGGCAGAGGGATCGGGAGACACAGATACGCAGTATTTT.

This clonotype was seen at least ten times. The V and J genes are TRBV29-1 and TRBJ1-2, with D perhaps matching TRBD1 (6 bases). Germline V gives CDR1 SQVTM, CDR2 ANQGSEA. This CDR3 contains 11 residues. The V end lost 7 bases, the J end lost 8 bases, and 14 bases lay between the germline ends. The CDR3 sequence is CSANRVGGYTF. CDR3 in DNA: TGCAGCGCCAACAGGGTAGGGGGCTACACCTTC.